Each of the 29 T cell receptor beta chains below was sequenced from the same sample in a study of T-cell memory formation after mild COVID-19 (dated by TCRdb to the early 2020s). Library method: 5' RACE. TCRdb records Illumina NovaSeq 6000 as the sequencer. The raw public reads went through TCRdb reprocessing: fastp at Q25, MiXCR clone calling, in-frame beta chains kept. A single entry per CDR3 protein holds the most common genes and DNA from its merged rows. For this sample there are nearly 350,000 distinct CDR3 sequences; 10% to 15% appear just once. The biggest ten clones account for 20% to 25% of the sample. Sequenced: PBMCs or a T cell subset sorted from them (not recorded which). The receptors were sampled from a man younger than 35 who had mild COVID-19 (a few samples of this study predate the infection). The sample titles of this study are shuffled in the database, so cell type and time point are left out; the donor was told from shared clones.

This clonotype was picked up a small number of times. The V gene is TRBV6-2 or TRBV6-3, the J gene TRBJ2-1, with 10 bases lining up with TRBD2. The germline gives CDR1 MNHEY, CDR2 SVGEGT. The CDR3 loop spans 14 amino acids. With V trimmed by 6 bases and J by 8 bases, 7 bases remained unmatched. The CDR3 bases are TGTGCCAGCAGAAGCGGGGGGGAGGTTTATGAGCAGTTCTTC. It yields the protein CASRSGGEVYEQFF.

This clonotype has just a few counts. The V and J genes are TRBV6-2 or TRBV6-3 and TRBJ2-1, with 9 bases fitting TRBD2. J lost 0 bases, V lost 0 bases, and 3 bases had no gene match. CDR1 and CDR2 (germline): MNHEY, SVGEGT. This CDR3 is built from 17 residues. The CDR3 spells CASSYSLAGSSYNEQFF. The CDR3 DNA reads TGTGCCAGCAGTTACTCGCTAGCGGGAAGCTCCTACAATGAGCAGTTCTTC.

This clonotype was seen a few times. The chain has TRBV19 and TRBJ1-6; D perhaps matches TRBD1 (5 bases). Germline assignment: CDR1 LNHDA and CDR2 SQIVND (reference sequence). Trimming pared 8 bases from V and 7 bases from J, leaving 12 bases between. The length of the CDR3 is 13 residues. CDR3 nucleotides: TGTGCCAGTGTGGGCAGGGTGAATTCACCCCTCCACTTT. It yields the protein CASVGRVNSPLHF.

The chain carries TRBV7-3 and TRBJ2-7, with a possible D match to TRBD2 (5 bases). Per the germline V gene, CDR1 is SGHTA and CDR2 is FQGTGA. V lost 4 bases to trimming and J lost 0 bases, with 16 bases between them. The CDR3 covers 16 residues. The CDR3 DNA is TGTGCCAGCAGCTCCCCGAGGGTAGGGCTCTCCTACGAGCAGTACGTC. Translating it yields CASSSPRVGLSYEQYV.

On this clonotype: Germline is not matched at one junction end, which may reflect a read error. CDR3 nucleotide sequence: TGTGCCAGAAGCTCCCGGGCGGGGGGGAAAGAGACCCAGTACTTC. Translation gives CARSSRAGGKETQYF. The rearrangement joins TRBV7-3 to TRBJ2-5; 9 nucleotides line up with TRBD2. The CDR3 length is 15 residues. Looked up from germline, CDR1 is SGHTA and CDR2 is FQGTGA.

The sample holds a few counts of this clonotype. The rearrangement links TRBV5-6 to TRBJ2-7; either TRBD1 or TRBD2 may fit D (5 bases each). Per germline, CDR1 SGHDT and CDR2 YYEEEE. The CDR3 runs to 17 residues. Trimming took off 2 bases at V and 3 bases at J, with 21 bases between the two ends. The CDR3 region has the DNA TGTGCCAGCAGCTTTTCCCCCAGCAGGGTCGGGGACTACGAGCAGTACGTC. This translates into CASSFSPSRVGDYEQYV.

This clonotype has a handful of counts. The rearrangement uses TRBV19 and TRBJ1-5; 8 positions agree with TRBD1. Germline values: CDR1 LNHDA, CDR2 SQIVND (reference sequence). V shed 5 bases, J shed 7 bases, and the junction held 13 bases outside the gene matches. This CDR3 comprises 16 residues. The DNA of the CDR3 is TGTGCCAGTAGTGGGCCGGGACAGGCCCCACGGCAGCCCCAGCATTTT. It specifies CASSGPGQAPRQPQHF.

This clonotype was seen many times. The rearrangement links TRBV20-1 to TRBJ2-1; 7 bases are a match to TRBD2. The CDR3 has 15 residues. V was clipped by 5 bases and J by 4 bases; unmatched bases: 11. Germline V gene lookup returns CDR1 DFQATT and CDR2 SNEGSKA (reference sequence). CDR3 sequence: CSAGGTAGVYNEQFF. The CDR3 coding sequence is TGCAGTGCTGGGGGGACGGCGGGGGTATACAATGAGCAGTTCTTC.

The chain is built from TRBV5-1 and TRBJ1-5; D uncertain. V shed 0 bases and J shed 6 bases, with 10 bases lying between them. Germline-derived CDR1 and CDR2 are SGHRS and YFSETQ. CDR3 length: 14 residues. CDR3 DNA sequence: TGCGCCAGCAGCTTGGGGGTAGCCGGTCAGCCCCAGCATTTT. Its translation is CASSLGVAGQPQHF.

Only a few counts were recorded for this clonotype. The chain combines TRBV6-5 with TRBJ1-2; 7 bases match TRBD1. From germline, CDR1 is MNHEY and CDR2 SVGAGI. This CDR3 contains 14 residues. Losses at the gene ends were 8 bases for V and 4 bases for J; bases not matched to a gene: 10. CDR3 nucleotides: TGTGCCAGCGGTCAGGGGGGGTTCTTCTATGGCTACACCTTC. Translated: CASGQGGFFYGYTF.

The sample holds a few counts of this clonotype. The chain uses TRBV6-5 and TRBJ2-5; 9 bases fit TRBD1. J gave up 5 bases and V 4 bases, and 5 bases lay outside the gene matches. Germline V gene lookup returns CDR1 MNHEY and CDR2 SVGAGI. The CDR3 spans 14 residues. CDR3 coding DNA: TGTGCCAGCAGTTGGGACAGGGAGGACGAGACCCAGTACTTC. Translation gives CASSWDREDETQYF.

The rearrangement links TRBV7-3 to TRBJ2-5, with 7 bases that match TRBD2. V trimming: 1 base; J trimming: 4 bases; junction bases outside the gene matches: 21. Looked up from germline, CDR1 is SGHTA and CDR2 is FQGTGA. The CDR3 extends over 20 amino acids. CDR3 in DNA: TGTGCCAGCAGCTTAATCCAGAGCGTCCTAGCGGCTTGTGAAGGAGAGACCCAGTACTTC. This gives the protein CASSLIQSVLAACEGETQYF.

The chain uses TRBV6-1 and TRBJ2-1; 7 bases map to TRBD1. The germline V gene encodes CDR1 MNHNS and CDR2 SASEGT. V gave up 8 bases and J gave up 6 bases; unmatched junction bases: 10. The CDR3 covers 14 residues. The DNA of the CDR3 is TGTGCCAGCTGGGGTTCCGGGACAGTCAATGAGCAGTTCTTC. This gives the protein CASWGSGTVNEQFF.

V is TRBV7-9 and J is TRBJ1-4, with unresolved D. Germline V gene lookup returns CDR1 SEHNR and CDR2 FQNEAQ (reference sequence). This CDR3 has 16 residues. The V gene lost 5 bases and the J gene lost 5 bases, with 18 bases spanning the gap. The CDR3 reads CASSQARTTENEKLFF. The CDR3 DNA reads as TGTGCCAGCAGCCAAGCTCGAACCACAGAGAATGAAAAACTGTTTTTT.

This clonotype appeared once. V is TRBV10-3 and J is TRBJ1-5, with D possibly being TRBD1 (5 bases). Germline CDR1 reads ENHRY; CDR2 reads SYGVKD. This CDR3 region has 13 residues. V lost 4 bases and J lost 1, with 5 bases in between. The CDR3, as DNA: TGTGCCATCAGTGGGGGGAGCAATCAGCCCCAGCATTTT. This encodes CAISGGSNQPQHF.

The genes are TRBV7-2 and TRBJ1-1; the match to TRBD1 covers 7 bases. With V trimmed by 1 base and J by 8 bases, 16 bases remained unmatched. The CDR3 spans 17 residues. Germline-derived CDR1 and CDR2 are SGHTA and FQGNSA. CDR3 nucleotides: TGTGCCAGCAGCTTAGTCGCAGGGGGGCATAAACGACGAGAAGCTTTCTTT. This encodes CASSLVAGGHKRREAFF.

This clonotype was seen at least ten times. The chain recombines TRBV5-1 with TRBJ1-2; D is undetermined. Germline assignment: CDR1 SGHRS and CDR2 YFSETQ. V lost 4 bases, J lost 6 bases, and 19 bases lay in between. The length of the CDR3 is 15 residues. CDR3: CASSPTRGFNNGYTF. DNA of the CDR3: TGCGCCAGCAGCCCTACGCGAGGGTTCAACAATGGCTACACCTTC.

This clonotype has more than one count but fewer than ten. This chain connects TRBV2 to TRBJ2-7; TRBD1 or TRBD2 may be the D gene (5 bases each). The length of the CDR3 is 12 residues. In germline, CDR1 is SNHLY, CDR2 FYNNEI. Trimming stripped 6 bases from V and 3 bases from J, with 9 bases between. The CDR3 region is CASREGYYEQYV. The CDR3 region has the DNA TGTGCCAGCAGAGAGGGGTACTACGAGCAGTACGTC.

This clonotype was counted only a few times. The gene calls are TRBV20-1 and TRBJ2-7; 9 positions agree with TRBD1. CDR1 DFQATT and CDR2 SNEGSKA come from the germline V gene (reference sequence). This CDR3 is 13 amino acids long. Trimming at V came to 2 bases and at J to 3 bases, leaving 2 bases not matched to a gene. Written as DNA, the CDR3 is TGCAGTGCTAGATTGACAGGGGGCTACGAGCAGTACGTC. Translating gives CSARLTGGYEQYV.

V is TRBV20-1 and J is TRBJ1-4; D unresolved. Germline assignment: CDR1 DFQATT and CDR2 SNEGSKA (reference sequence). CDR3 length: 15 amino acids. The V end lost 0 bases, the J end lost 8 bases, and 16 bases lay between the germline ends. CDR3 region: CSARDSALGQEKLFF. DNA for the CDR3: TGCAGTGCTAGAGATTCGGCCCTCGGTCAGGAAAAACTGTTTTTT.

This clonotype was recorded a few times. The chain joins TRBV13 to TRBJ2-1, with TRBD2 matching over 10 bases. Germline V lookup: CDR1 PRHDT, CDR2 FYEKMQ (reference sequence). Trimming cost V 4 bases and J 7 bases; bases outside gene matches: 10. This CDR3 has 16 residues. CDR3 in amino acids: CASSSYRLAGRNEQFF. The DNA for the CDR3 is TGTGCCAGCAGCTCCTACCGACTAGCGGGCCGTAATGAGCAGTTCTTC. The full variable domain, its missing parts supplied by reference TRBV13 and TRBJ2-1, is AAGVIQSPRHLIKEKRETATLKCYPIPRHDTVYWYQQGPGQDPQFLISFYEKMQSDKGSIPDRFSAQQFSDYHSELNMSSLELGDSALYFCASSSYRLAGRNEQFFGPGTRLTVL.

This clonotype was seen a handful of times. The chain is built from TRBV20-1 and TRBJ1-6; the D gene is possibly TRBD1 (6 bases). This CDR3 has 10 residues. Germline V gene lookup returns CDR1 DFQATT and CDR2 SNEGSKA (reference sequence). Trimming removed 5 bases from V and 18 bases from J, with 14 bases in between. This CDR3 is CSAPDRETHF. The CDR3 region has the DNA TGCAGTGCTCCGGACAGAGAGACCCACTTT.

This clonotype was found a few times. The chain carries TRBV9 and TRBJ2-5, with 11 nucleotides matching TRBD2. In germline, CDR1 is SGDLS, CDR2 YYNGEE. This CDR3 region has 15 residues. J lost 4 bases, V lost 6 bases, and 8 bases had no gene match. The CDR3 is CASTRLAGIGETQYF. In nucleotides, the CDR3 is TGTGCCAGCACCAGACTAGCGGGGATCGGAGAGACCCAGTACTTC. Based on the CDR3 plus reference TRBV9 and TRBJ2-5, the full variable domain is DSGVTQTPKHLITATGQRVTLRCSPRSGDLSVYWYQQSLDQGLQFLIQYYNGEERAKGNILERFSAQQFPDLHSELNLSSLELGDSALYFCASTRLAGIGETQYFGPGTRLLVL.

V gene TRBV19 combines with J gene TRBJ1-5; D is undetermined. Germline V CDR1 and CDR2: LNHDA, SQIVND (reference sequence). V lost 3 bases, J lost 1 base, and 7 bases lay in between. The CDR3 sequence is 14 residues long. In DNA, the CDR3 is TGTGCCAGTAGTATTAGTCGGAGCAATCAGCCCCAGCATTTT. Residues: CASSISRSNQPQHF.

The chain links TRBV7-2 to TRBJ2-7, with TRBD1 as a possible D gene (7 bases). The V end was cut by 3 bases, the J end by 2 bases, with 11 bases between. Germline values: CDR1 SGHTA, CDR2 FQGNSA. The CDR3 sequence is 14 residues long. This chain's CDR3 is CASSFGGTAYEQYF. Written as DNA, the CDR3 is TGTGCCAGCAGCTTCGGCGGGACAGCCTACGAGCAGTACTTC.

This chain connects TRBV29-1 to TRBJ2-3; D not certain. In germline, CDR1 is SQVTM, CDR2 ANQGSEA. Trimming cost V 4 bases and J 1 base, with 3 bases left between them. There are 11 residues in the CDR3. CDR3 residues: CSVAGTDTQYF. CDR3 sequence (DNA): TGCAGCGTTGCTGGCACAGATACGCAGTATTTT.

V and J are TRBV7-2 and TRBJ2-5; 10 nucleotides match TRBD2. V was pared by 2 bases and J by 2 bases, with 14 bases of the junction left unmatched. The CDR3 is 19 residues long. Germline loops: CDR1 SGHTA, CDR2 FQGNSA. The CDR3 DNA follows: TGTGCCAGCAGCTTATTTTTTGATTTTGCTAGCGGGGGACAAGAGACCCAGTACTTC. Translation: CASSLFFDFASGGQETQYF. Full variable domain (rest looked up from reference TRBV7-2 and TRBJ2-5): GAGVSQSPSNKVTEKGKDVELRCDPISGHTALYWYRQSLGQGLEFLIYFQGNSAPDKSGLPSDRFSAERTGGSVSTLTIQRTQQEDSAVYLCASSLFFDFASGGQETQYFGPGTRLLVL.

The rearrangement uses TRBV20-1 and TRBJ1-1, with D unresolved. The CDR3 has 15 residues. Germline CDR1 and CDR2: DFQATT and SNEGSKA (reference sequence). V dropped 3 bases and J dropped 2 bases, with 16 bases sitting between them. The CDR3 region has the DNA TGCAGTGCTAGGGTTGAATATGCGGCTAACACTGAAGCTTTCTTT. This encodes CSARVEYAANTEAFF.

This clonotype was counted between two and nine times. The chain links TRBV7-2 to TRBJ1-6; D not resolved. The CDR3 length is 15 residues. V was clipped by 6 bases and J by 2 bases, with 11 bases between them. Per the germline V gene, CDR1 is SGHTA and CDR2 is FQGNSA. The CDR3 region is CASSPTYAYNSPLHF. CDR3 nucleotide sequence: TGTGCCAGCAGTCCAACTTATGCCTATAATTCACCCCTCCACTTT.